A selection of T cell receptor beta chains follows, all from one sample in a study of T cells in narcolepsy. TCRdb keeps only in-frame clones here, not all; method: immunoSEQ multiplex PCR. The sample consists of under 40,000 clones, less than 90% of them appearing once. Sequencing used memory (CD45RA-) CD4+ T cells from blood. Source of these receptors: a human donor in good health. Both conserved end residues are part of each CDR3. Fields, in order: clone size, J gene, V gene, D gene, CDR3 DNA, CDR3 protein. A D gene is named only where the DNA matches it firmly. Rows may omit the clone size; those that give it use once, few, many or a size class.

size: NA
J: TRBJ1-1
V: TRBV28
D: NA
DNA: TGTGCCAGCAGTTTGGGTCAGCACACTGAAGCTTTCTTT
CDR3: CASSLGQHTEAFF

size: NA
J: TRBJ1-6
V: TRBV6-5
D: NA
DNA: TGTGCCAGCAGTTACAGGGACCCAAATTCACCCCTCCACTTT
CDR3: CASSYRDPNSPLHF

size: NA
J: TRBJ1-2
V: TRBV5-4
D: NA
DNA: TGTGCCAGCAGCTTGGCCTTAATTCAGGAAGGCGGCTACACCTTC
CDR3: CASSLALIQEGGYTF

size: NA
J: TRBJ1-1
V: TRBV20-1
D: TRBD1
DNA: TGCAGTGCTCGGGACAGCACTGAAGCTTTCTTT
CDR3: CSARDSTEAFF

size: NA
J: TRBJ1-2
V: TRBV5-1
D: NA
DNA: TGCGCCAGCAGCTTGGGACAAAACTATGGCTACACCTTC
CDR3: CASSLGQNYGYTF

size: NA
J: TRBJ2-3
V: TRBV4-1
D: NA
DNA: TGCGCCAGCAGCCAAGATTGGGGACCCGAGGCGGATACGCAGTATTTT
CDR3: CASSQDWGPEADTQYF

size: NA
J: TRBJ2-1
V: TRBV4-3
D: TRBD2
DNA: TGCGCCAGCAGCCAAGCGATAGCGGGGGGGCCTTTCAATGAGCAGTTCTTC
CDR3: CASSQAIAGGPFNEQFF

size: NA
J: TRBJ1-1
V: TRBV6-5
D: NA
DNA: TGTGCCAGCAGTTACAGGGAAGTGAGCACTGAAGCTTTCTTT
CDR3: CASSYREVSTEAFF

size: few
J: TRBJ2-2
V: TRBV7-2
D: NA
DNA: TGTGCCAGCAGCCAAACCGGGGAGCTGTTTTTT
CDR3: CASSQTGELFF

size: NA
J: TRBJ2-1
V: TRBV5-1
D: NA
DNA: TGCGCCAGCAGCATGACAGTCTTGGAGCAGTTCTTC
CDR3: CASSMTVLEQFF

size: NA
J: TRBJ1-3
V: TRBV7-2
D: NA
DNA: TGTGCCAGCACCCCGCAGGGGTCTGGAAACACCATATATTTT
CDR3: CASTPQGSGNTIYF

size: NA
J: TRBJ2-1
V: TRBV13
D: NA
DNA: TGTGCCAGCAGCCCCGTCAGGGGCCCGGGCAATGAGCAGTTCTTC
CDR3: CASSPVRGPGNEQFF

size: NA
J: TRBJ1-6
V: TRBV18
D: TRBD1
DNA: TGTGCCAGCTCACCACGTCTAGGTGGGGGACAGGAATCACCCCTCCACTTT
CDR3: CASSPRLGGGQESPLHF

size: NA
J: TRBJ1-2
V: TRBV11-2
D: NA
DNA: TGTGCCAGCAGCTTAGAAGGGTTACACTATGGCTACACCTTC
CDR3: CASSLEGLHYGYTF

size: once
J: TRBJ1-1
V: TRBV5-8
D: TRBD1
DNA: TGTGCCAGCAGCCAACAGGGGCTATACACTGAAGCTTTCTTT
CDR3: CASSQQGLYTEAFF

size: NA
J: TRBJ2-1
V: TRBV14
D: TRBD2
DNA: TGTGCCAGCAGCCCCACAACCACTAGCGGGGCGTGGAATGAGCAGTTCTTC
CDR3: CASSPTTTSGAWNEQFF

size: NA
J: TRBJ1-1
V: TRBV6-6
D: NA
DNA: TGTGCCAGCAGTTACGAGGGGCACACTGAAGCTTTCTTT
CDR3: CASSYEGHTEAFF

size: NA
J: TRBJ1-5
V: TRBV28
D: NA
DNA: TGTGCCAGCAGGGGGGGAGGGACGGATAGCAATCAGCCCCAGCATTTT
CDR3: CASRGGGTDSNQPQHF

size: NA
J: TRBJ2-1
V: TRBV7-2
D: NA
DNA: TGTGCCAGCAGCTGGGGGGGCTACAATGAGCAATTCTTC
CDR3: CASSWGGYNEQFF

size: NA
J: TRBJ2-1
V: TRBV19
D: TRBD2
DNA: TGTGCCAGTAGTATGCACTTGGGAGGGAGCTCCTACAATGAGCAGTTCTTC
CDR3: CASSMHLGGSSYNEQFF

size: once
J: TRBJ1-5
V: TRBV7-9
D: NA
DNA: TGTGCCAGCAGCTCGGACCTGGGGAATCAGCCCCAGCATTTT
CDR3: CASSSDLGNQPQHF

size: NA
J: TRBJ2-5
V: TRBV28
D: NA
DNA: TGTGCCAGCAGGGCAGGGAAAGAGACCCAGTACTTC
CDR3: CASRAGKETQYF

size: NA
J: TRBJ2-3
V: TRBV7-2
D: TRBD2
DNA: TGTGCCAGCAGCTTAACGGCTAGCGGGGGGTACGCCACAGATACGCAGTATTTT
CDR3: CASSLTASGGYATDTQYF

size: NA
J: TRBJ1-1
V: TRBV5-4
D: TRBD1
DNA: TGTGCCAGCAGCCCAAAAGCGACAGGGAAGGAAGCTTTCTTT
CDR3: CASSPKATGKEAFF

size: NA
J: TRBJ2-2
V: TRBV7-2
D: NA
DNA: TGTGCCAGCAGCTTAGCGGGGACTCGAACGAACACCGGGGAGCTGTTTTTT
CDR3: CASSLAGTRTNTGELFF

size: NA
J: TRBJ1-4
V: TRBV30
D: TRBD1
DNA: TGTGCCTGGAGCCCCGGGACAGGGGACGAAAAACTGTTTTTT
CDR3: CAWSPGTGDEKLFF

size: NA
J: TRBJ1-5
V: TRBV11-2
D: NA
DNA: TGTGCCAGCAGCTTAACAGGGATTAGCAATCAGCCCCAGCATTTT
CDR3: CASSLTGISNQPQHF

size: few
J: TRBJ2-2
V: TRBV5-8
D: NA
DNA: TGTGCCAGCAGCTCTAGAACAAGAAGGACCGGGGAGCTGTTTTTT
CDR3: CASSSRTRRTGELFF

size: NA
J: TRBJ1-5
V: TRBV4-3
D: NA
DNA: TGCGCCAGCAGCCAAAAGGGGAAGGGCCCCCAGCATTTT
CDR3: CASSQKGKGPQHF

size: NA
J: TRBJ1-1
V: TRBV5-5
D: NA
DNA: TGTGCCAGCAGCCCGGTCTTGGACACTGAAGCTTTCTTT
CDR3: CASSPVLDTEAFF

size: NA
J: TRBJ1-2
V: TRBV15
D: TRBD1
DNA: TGTGCCACCAGCAGAGGGCAGGGGGCAGGGGGCTACACCTTC
CDR3: CATSRGQGAGGYTF

size: once
J: TRBJ2-2
V: TRBV19
D: NA
DNA: TGTGCCAGTAGGCTTCAGGGTGCCGGCGGGGAGCTGTTTTTT
CDR3: CASRLQGAGGELFF

size: NA
J: TRBJ2-2
V: TRBV7-9
D: TRBD1
DNA: TGTGCCAGCAGCCGGACAGGGGGATACACCGGGGAGCTGTTTTTT
CDR3: CASSRTGGYTGELFF

size: NA
J: TRBJ1-2
V: TRBV5-1
D: NA
DNA: TGCGCCAGCAGCTTGGAGGGGGGAACTATCCTTGGCTACACCTTC
CDR3: CASSLEGGTILGYTF

size: NA
J: TRBJ1-5
V: TRBV4-1
D: NA
DNA: TGCGCCAGCAGCCGAGGACAGTGGGAGAATCAGCCCCAGCATTTT
CDR3: CASSRGQWENQPQHF

size: NA
J: TRBJ1-6
V: TRBV5-6
D: NA
DNA: TGTGCCAGCAGCTCCGGGGCGCGGAATTCACCCCTCCACTTT
CDR3: CASSSGARNSPLHF

size: NA
J: TRBJ1-1
V: TRBV5-6
D: TRBD1
DNA: TGTGCCAGCAGCTTTGGACAGGGGATGAACACTGAAGCTTTCTTT
CDR3: CASSFGQGMNTEAFF